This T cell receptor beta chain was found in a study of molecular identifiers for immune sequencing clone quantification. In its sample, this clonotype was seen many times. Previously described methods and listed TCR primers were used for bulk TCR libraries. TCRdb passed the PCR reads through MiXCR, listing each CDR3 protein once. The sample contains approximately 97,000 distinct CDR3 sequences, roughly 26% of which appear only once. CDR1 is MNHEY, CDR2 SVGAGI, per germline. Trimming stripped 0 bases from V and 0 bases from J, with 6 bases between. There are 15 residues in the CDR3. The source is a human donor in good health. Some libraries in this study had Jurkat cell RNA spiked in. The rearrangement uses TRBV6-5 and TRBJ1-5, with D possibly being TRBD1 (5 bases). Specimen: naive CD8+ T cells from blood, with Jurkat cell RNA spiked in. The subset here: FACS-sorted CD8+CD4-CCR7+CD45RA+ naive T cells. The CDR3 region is CASSYSGVSNQPQHF. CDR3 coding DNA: TGTGCCAGCAGTTACTCGGGGGTTAGCAATCAGCCCCAGCATTTT.